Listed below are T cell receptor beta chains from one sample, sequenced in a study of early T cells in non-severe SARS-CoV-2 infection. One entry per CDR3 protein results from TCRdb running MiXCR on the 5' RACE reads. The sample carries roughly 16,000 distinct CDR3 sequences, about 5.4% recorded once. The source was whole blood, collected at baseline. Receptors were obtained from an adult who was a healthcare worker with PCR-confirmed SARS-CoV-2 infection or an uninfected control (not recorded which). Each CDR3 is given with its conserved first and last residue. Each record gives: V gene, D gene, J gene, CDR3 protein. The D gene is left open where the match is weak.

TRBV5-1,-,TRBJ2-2,CASSLAPLGTGELFF
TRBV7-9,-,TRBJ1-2,CASSLAGAHGYTF
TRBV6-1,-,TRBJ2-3,CASSEGRDTDTQYF
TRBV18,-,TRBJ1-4,CASSPGAGPYEKLFF
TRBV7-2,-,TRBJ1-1,CASSPGPRGPYGTFF
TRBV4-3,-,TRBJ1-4,CASSQVREKLFF
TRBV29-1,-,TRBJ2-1,CSVDRAAGDEQFF
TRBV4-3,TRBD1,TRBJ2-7,CASSSSQGASYEQYF
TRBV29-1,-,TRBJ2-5,CSVDQETQYF
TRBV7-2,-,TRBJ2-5,CASSLAGLVETQYF
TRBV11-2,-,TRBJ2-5,CASSPDQTQYF
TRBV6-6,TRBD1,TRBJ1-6,CASTKQGTYNSPLHF
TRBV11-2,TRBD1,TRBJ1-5,CASSPSTGGIGQPQHF
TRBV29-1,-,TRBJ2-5,CSVVARVGETQYF
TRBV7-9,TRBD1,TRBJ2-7,CASSLMGQGSSIVYEQYF
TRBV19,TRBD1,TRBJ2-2,CASSIPGQGYTGELFF
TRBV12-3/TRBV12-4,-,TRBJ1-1,CASSLGTDRGEAFF
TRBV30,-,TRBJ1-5,CAWSVMTTSQHF
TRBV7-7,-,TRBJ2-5,CASSLDPGETQYF
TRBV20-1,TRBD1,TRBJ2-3,CSATGTGPTDTQYF
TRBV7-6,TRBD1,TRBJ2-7,CASSPAGDREYEQYF
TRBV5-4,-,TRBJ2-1,CASSEGSSYNEQFF
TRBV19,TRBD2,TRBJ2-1,CASSLAGATYNEQFF
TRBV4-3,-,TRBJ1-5,CASSQEWVVDNQPQHF
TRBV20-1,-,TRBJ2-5,CSARASVETQYF
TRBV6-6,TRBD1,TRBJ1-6,CASSYRPDRARDSPLHF
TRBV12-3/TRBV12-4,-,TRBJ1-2,CASSLRPLGYTF
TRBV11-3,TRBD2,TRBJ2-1,CASSLEGTSYNEQFF
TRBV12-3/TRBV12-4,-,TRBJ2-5,CASSKFRVQETQYF
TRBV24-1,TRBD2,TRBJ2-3,CATSAPSGGATDTQYF
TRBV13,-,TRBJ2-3,CASSWEDTQYF
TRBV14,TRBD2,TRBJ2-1,CASSQDPRLAGDPLYNEQFF
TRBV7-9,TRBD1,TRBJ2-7,CASSVTGQGDEQYF
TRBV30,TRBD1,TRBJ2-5,CAWNKDRGQETQYF
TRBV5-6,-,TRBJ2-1,CASSLVGAGSYNEQFF
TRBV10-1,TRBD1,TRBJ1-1,CASRADRPNTEAFF
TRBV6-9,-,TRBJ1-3,CASSPECSGNTIYF
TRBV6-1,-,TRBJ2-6,CASRDSSGANALTF
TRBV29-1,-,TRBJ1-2,CSVDPISQGGGYTF
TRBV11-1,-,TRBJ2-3,CASSLVSGPLDTQYF
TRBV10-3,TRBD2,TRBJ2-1,CAIRAGGASYNEQFF
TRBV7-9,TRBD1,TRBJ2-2,CASSPRDRGNTGELFF
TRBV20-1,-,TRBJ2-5,CSAEGWSKFQETQYF
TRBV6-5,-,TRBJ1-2,CASSKGNPRGYTF
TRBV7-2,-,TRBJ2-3,CASSLNPRASDTQYF
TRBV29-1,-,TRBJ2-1,CSVERLPGTLF
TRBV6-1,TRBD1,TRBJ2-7,CASSIQTGGYNEQYF
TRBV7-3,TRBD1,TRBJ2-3,CASSLHRGYGADTQYF
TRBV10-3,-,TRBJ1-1,CAISDVGIDTEAFF
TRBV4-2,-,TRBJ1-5,CASSLIGRVSGNQPQHF
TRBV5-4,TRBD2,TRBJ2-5,CASSLPSGGQRETQYF
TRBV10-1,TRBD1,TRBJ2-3,CASRSQGSDTQYF
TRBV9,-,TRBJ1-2,CASSLNYGYTF
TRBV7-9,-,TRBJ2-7,CASSFDGSLVGEQYF